This T cell receptor (beta chain) was sequenced for a study of immune cell composition in non-small cell lung cancer. Deletions cut 1 base from V and 9 bases from J, with 7 bases between. CDR3 length: 12 amino acids. Germline V gene lookup returns CDR1 SGHAT and CDR2 FQNNGV. Normal lung sampling was at least 3 cm from the tumour, as distant as possible. DNA was extracted from unsorted cell suspensions stored frozen. Produced via immunoSEQ multiplex PCR; TCRdb's table is partial and in-frame only. The table lists about 3,100 clones, 75% to 80% of them singletons. In its sample, this clone is medium-sized.

The sample taken for sequencing was non-adjacent lung tissue. V usage is TRBV11-2 and J usage is TRBJ1-5, with D unresolved. This receptor was taken from a human donor with non-small cell lung cancer. The donor label of this sample is uncertain. The CDR3 bases are TGTGCCAGCAGCTTAGGTTCCGGGCCCCAGCATTTT. It specifies CASSLGSGPQHF.